This record concerns one TCR beta chain sequence. The target antigen is unknown. The record originates from a study of OX40 agonist ivuxolimab in advanced cancers. Overall study context: Ivuxolimab, an antibody that agonizes OX40 (CD134), was administered to the patients. Head and neck, renal cell, melanoma or hepatocellular carcinoma were the cancers that dose-escalation patients had.

Study outcomes and limitations: In a subset of nonresponders, normalized T-cell clonal expansion was also low.

TCRdb keeps only in-frame clones here, not all; method: immunoSEQ multiplex PCR. This sample has tens of thousands of clones, with roughly 84% found just once. The sample in question was CD4+ or CD8+ T cells sorted from blood, obtained in a trial of the OX40 agonist ivuxolimab. The sequence came from an adult with an advanced solid tumor such as melanoma, head and neck, liver or kidney cancer.

In DNA, the CDR3 is TGTGCCAGCAGAATAGCGGGGAGCGTTTACAATGAGCAGTTCTTC. Encoded protein: CASRIAGSVYNEQFF. V gene TRBV6-5 combines with J gene TRBJ2-1, with 8 bases aligning to TRBD2. The J segment lost 4 bases and the V segment lost 6 bases, leaving 8 bases of the junction unmatched. Germline CDR1 reads MNHEY; CDR2 reads SVGAGI. This CDR3 is 15 amino acids long.